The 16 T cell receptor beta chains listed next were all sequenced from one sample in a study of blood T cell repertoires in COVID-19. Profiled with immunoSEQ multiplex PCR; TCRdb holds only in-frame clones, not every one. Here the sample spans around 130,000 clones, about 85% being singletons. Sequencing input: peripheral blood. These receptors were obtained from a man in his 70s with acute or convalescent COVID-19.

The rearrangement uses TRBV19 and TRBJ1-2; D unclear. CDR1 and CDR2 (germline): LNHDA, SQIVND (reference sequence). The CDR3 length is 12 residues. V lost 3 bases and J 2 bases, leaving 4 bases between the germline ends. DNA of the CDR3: TGTGCCAGTAGTATTCAGAACTATGGCTACACCTTC. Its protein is CASSIQNYGYTF.

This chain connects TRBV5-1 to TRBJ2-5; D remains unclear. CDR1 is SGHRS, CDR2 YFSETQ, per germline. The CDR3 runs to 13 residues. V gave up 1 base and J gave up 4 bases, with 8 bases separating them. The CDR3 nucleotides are TGCGCCAGCAGCTTGAGCGCCGGAGAGACCCAGTACTTC. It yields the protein CASSLSAGETQYF.

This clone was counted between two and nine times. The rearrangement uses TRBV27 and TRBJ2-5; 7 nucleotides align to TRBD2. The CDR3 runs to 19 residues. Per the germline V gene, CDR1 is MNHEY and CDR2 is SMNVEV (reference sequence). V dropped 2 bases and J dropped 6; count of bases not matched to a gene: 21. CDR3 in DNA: TGTGCCAGCAGTTTAGGACCCCGCATGACTAGCCGAGGGAGTAAGACCCAGTACTTC. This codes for CASSLGPRMTSRGSKTQYF.

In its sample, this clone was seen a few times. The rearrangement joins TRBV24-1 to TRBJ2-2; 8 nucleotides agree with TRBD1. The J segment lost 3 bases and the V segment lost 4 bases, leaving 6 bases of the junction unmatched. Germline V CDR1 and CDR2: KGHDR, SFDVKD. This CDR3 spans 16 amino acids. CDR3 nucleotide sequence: TGTGCCACCAGTGAAGGGGGGACAGGTCACACCGGGGAGCTGTTTTTT. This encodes CATSEGGTGHTGELFF.

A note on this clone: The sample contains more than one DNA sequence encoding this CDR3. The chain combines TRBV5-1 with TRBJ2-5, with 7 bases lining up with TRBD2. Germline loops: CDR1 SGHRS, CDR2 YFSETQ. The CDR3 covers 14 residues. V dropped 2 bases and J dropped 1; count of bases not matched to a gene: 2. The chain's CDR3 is CASSLAGSQETQYF. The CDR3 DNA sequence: TGCGCCAGCAGCTTAGCGGGGAGCCAAGAGACCCAGTACTTC.

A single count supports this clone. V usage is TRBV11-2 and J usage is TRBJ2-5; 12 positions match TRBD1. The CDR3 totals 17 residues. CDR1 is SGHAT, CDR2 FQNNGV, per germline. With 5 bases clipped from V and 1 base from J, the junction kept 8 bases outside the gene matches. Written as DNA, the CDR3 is TGTGCCAGCAGCCCCCTTCGGGGACAGGGGGCCCAAGAGACCCAGTACTTC. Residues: CASSPLRGQGAQETQYF.

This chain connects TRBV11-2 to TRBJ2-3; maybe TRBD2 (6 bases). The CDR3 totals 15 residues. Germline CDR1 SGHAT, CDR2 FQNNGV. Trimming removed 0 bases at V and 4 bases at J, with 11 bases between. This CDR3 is CASSLDGGRSDTQYF. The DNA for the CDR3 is TGTGCCAGCAGCTTAGACGGGGGTCGTTCAGATACGCAGTATTTT.

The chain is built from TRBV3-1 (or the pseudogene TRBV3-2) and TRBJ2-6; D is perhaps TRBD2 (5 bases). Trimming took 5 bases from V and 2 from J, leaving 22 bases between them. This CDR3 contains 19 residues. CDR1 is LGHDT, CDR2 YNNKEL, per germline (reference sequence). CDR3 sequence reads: CASSEVAGRSDPGANVLTF. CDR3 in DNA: TGTGCCAGCAGCGAAGTGGCGGGCCGGTCCGACCCTGGGGCCAACGTCCTGACTTTC.

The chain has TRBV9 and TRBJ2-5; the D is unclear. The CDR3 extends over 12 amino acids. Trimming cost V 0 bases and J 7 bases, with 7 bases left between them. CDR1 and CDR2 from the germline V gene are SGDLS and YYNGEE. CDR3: CASSVDFGTQYF. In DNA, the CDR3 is TGTGCCAGCAGCGTAGATTTCGGGACCCAGTACTTC.

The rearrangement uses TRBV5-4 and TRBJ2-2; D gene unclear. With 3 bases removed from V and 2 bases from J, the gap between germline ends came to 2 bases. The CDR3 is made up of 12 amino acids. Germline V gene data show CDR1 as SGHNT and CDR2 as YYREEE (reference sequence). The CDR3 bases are TGTGCCAGCAGCTCTAACACCGGGGAGCTGTTTTTT. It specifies CASSSNTGELFF.

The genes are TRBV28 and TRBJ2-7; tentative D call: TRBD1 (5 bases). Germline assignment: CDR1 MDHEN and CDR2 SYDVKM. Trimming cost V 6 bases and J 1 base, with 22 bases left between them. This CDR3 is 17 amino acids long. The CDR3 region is CASRPINFQGGSYEQYF. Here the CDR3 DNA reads TGTGCCAGCAGGCCTATCAATTTCCAGGGTGGGTCCTACGAGCAGTACTTC.

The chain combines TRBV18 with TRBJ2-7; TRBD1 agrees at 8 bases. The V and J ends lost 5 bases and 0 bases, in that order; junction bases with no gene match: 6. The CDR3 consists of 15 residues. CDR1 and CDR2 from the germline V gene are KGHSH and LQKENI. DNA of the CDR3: TGTGCCAGCTCAACCGGACAGGGAAGCTCCTACGAGCAGTACTTC. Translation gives CASSTGQGSSYEQYF.

The CDR3 sequence is CASSFTRQGNYGYTF. As DNA, the CDR3 is TGTGCCAGCAGTTTCACCAGACAGGGCAACTATGGCTACACCTTC. The chain has TRBV27 and TRBJ1-2, with TRBD1 matching over 7 bases. The V and J ends lost 3 bases and 2 bases, in that order; junction bases with no gene match: 6. This CDR3 spans 15 amino acids. Germline-derived CDR1 and CDR2 are MNHEY and SMNVEV (reference sequence).

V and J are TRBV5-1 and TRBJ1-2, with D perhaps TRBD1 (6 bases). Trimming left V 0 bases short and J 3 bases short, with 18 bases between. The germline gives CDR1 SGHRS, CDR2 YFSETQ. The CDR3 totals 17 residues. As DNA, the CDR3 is TGCGCCAGCAGCTTGGCCCTTGGGGGCGCGGGTGACTATGGCTACACCTTC. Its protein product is CASSLALGGAGDYGYTF.

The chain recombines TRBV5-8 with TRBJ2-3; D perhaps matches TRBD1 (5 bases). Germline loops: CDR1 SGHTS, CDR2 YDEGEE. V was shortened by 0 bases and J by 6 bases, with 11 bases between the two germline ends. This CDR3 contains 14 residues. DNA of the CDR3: TGTGCCAGCAGCTTGGCCGGGTCAGGGGATACGCAGTATTTT. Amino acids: CASSLAGSGDTQYF. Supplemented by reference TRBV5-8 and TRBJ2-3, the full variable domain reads EAGVTQSPTHLIKTRGQQATLRCSPISGHTSVYWYQQALGLGLQFLLWYDEGEERNRGNFPPRFSGRQFPNYSSELNVNALELEDSALYLCASSLAGSGDTQYFGPGTRLTVL.

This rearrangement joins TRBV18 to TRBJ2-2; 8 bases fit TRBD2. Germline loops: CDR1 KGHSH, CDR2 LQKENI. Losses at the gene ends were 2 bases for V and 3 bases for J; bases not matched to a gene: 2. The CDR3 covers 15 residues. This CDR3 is CASSPAGGDTGELFF. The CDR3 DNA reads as TGTGCCAGCTCACCAGCGGGGGGCGACACCGGGGAGCTGTTTTTT.